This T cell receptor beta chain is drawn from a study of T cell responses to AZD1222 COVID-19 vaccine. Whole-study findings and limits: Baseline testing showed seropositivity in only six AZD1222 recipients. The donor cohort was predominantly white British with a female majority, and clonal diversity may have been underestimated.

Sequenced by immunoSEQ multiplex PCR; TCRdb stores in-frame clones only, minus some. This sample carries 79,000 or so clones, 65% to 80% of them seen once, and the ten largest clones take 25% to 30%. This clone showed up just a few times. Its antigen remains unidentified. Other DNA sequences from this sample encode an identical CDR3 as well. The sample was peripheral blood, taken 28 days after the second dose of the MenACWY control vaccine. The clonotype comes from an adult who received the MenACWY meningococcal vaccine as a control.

CDR3 sequence: CASSPRGPDTQYF. Here the CDR3 DNA reads TGTGCCAGCAGCCCCAGGGGGCCAGATACGCAGTATTTT. The rearrangement uses TRBV7-9 and TRBJ2-3, with 8 bases lining up with TRBD1. J was trimmed by 4 bases and V by 5 bases; bases with no gene match: 2. CDR1 is SEHNR, CDR2 FQNEAQ, per germline (reference sequence). The CDR3 runs 13 residues.